A single sample gave rise to the 3 T cell receptor beta chains below, sequenced in a study of low-dose radiotherapy and immunotherapy resistance in tumors. Sample time point: after trial treatment. Specified treatment: LDRT plus nivolumab, ipilimumab, low-dose cyclophosphamide and aspirin (RACIN trial). Gene-specific TRAV and TRBV primers were used for first-strand cDNA, covering alpha and beta chains. The authors amplified TCRs for 20 to 25 PCR cycles with a constant-region primer and a V-primer adapter. TCRdb re-derived calls from the reads in MiXCR, one entry per CDR3 protein. The repertoire includes 30,000 to 45,000 distinct CDR3 sequences, around 20% of them detected once, and 9.2% sits in the top ten. This specimen consisted of PBMCs, obtained after low-dose radiotherapy plus immunotherapy. The receptor set was obtained from a female donor with ovarian cancer.

This clonotype was recorded many times. The chain joins TRBV20-1 to TRBJ1-5; D might be TRBD1 (5 bases). V shed 3 bases and J shed 4 bases, with 10 bases lying between them. CDR3 length: 13 amino acids. CDR1 and CDR2 from the germline V gene are DFQATT and SNEGSKA (reference sequence). The CDR3 is CSARGTGNQPQHF. CDR3 in DNA: TGCAGTGCTAGGGGGACGGGGAATCAGCCCCAGCATTTT.

The table lists this clonotype with many counts. V gene TRBV3-1 combines with J gene TRBJ2-1; D may match TRBD1 or TRBD2 (5 bases each). CDR3 length: 15 amino acids. The V gene's germline CDR1 is LGHDT and CDR2 YNNKEL (reference sequence). V was pared by 2 bases and J by 5 bases, with 13 bases between. CDR3 sequence (DNA): TGTGCCAGCAGCCAATCCGGGACGCGGGACAATGAGCAGTTCTTC. Translated: CASSQSGTRDNEQFF.

This clonotype was found many times. The chain has TRBV20-1 and TRBJ2-2; 7 bases map to TRBD2. The V gene's germline CDR1 is DFQATT and CDR2 SNEGSKA (reference sequence). The junction had 6 bases not matched to a gene; V was cut back by 4 bases and J by 1 base. This CDR3 has 15 amino acids. The CDR3: CSAIFRGGNTGELFF. DNA for the CDR3: TGCAGTGCTATCTTTCGCGGGGGGAACACCGGGGAGCTGTTTTTT.